This record concerns one T cell receptor (beta chain) sequence. TCRdb's table, derived via immunoSEQ multiplex PCR, lists solely in-frame clones and lacks some. Counted here are 350,000 to 450,000 clones, approximately 90% occurring once; the ten biggest clones make up about 1.5%. Germline V CDR1 and CDR2: LGHDT, YNNKEL (reference sequence). The V segment lost 1 base and the J segment 2 bases; nucleotides outside the gene matches: 2. The CDR3 covers 15 residues. The data derive from a study of blood T cell repertoires in COVID-19. Study as a whole: PBMCs, B-cell-depleted T cells, or T cells provided the cDNA or gDNA that made up the material.

Cohort placement rested on clinical history that participants reported themselves. V gene TRBV3-1 (or the pseudogene TRBV3-2) combines with J gene TRBJ2-7; 10 nucleotides agree with TRBD1. Material for sequencing was PBMCs or T cells enriched from blood (not recorded which). This TCR derives from a young woman who had been exposed to COVID-19. CDR3 bases: TGTGCCAGCAGCCAAGCTGGACAGGGGGCCTACGAGCAGTACTTC. Protein: CASSQAGQGAYEQYF.